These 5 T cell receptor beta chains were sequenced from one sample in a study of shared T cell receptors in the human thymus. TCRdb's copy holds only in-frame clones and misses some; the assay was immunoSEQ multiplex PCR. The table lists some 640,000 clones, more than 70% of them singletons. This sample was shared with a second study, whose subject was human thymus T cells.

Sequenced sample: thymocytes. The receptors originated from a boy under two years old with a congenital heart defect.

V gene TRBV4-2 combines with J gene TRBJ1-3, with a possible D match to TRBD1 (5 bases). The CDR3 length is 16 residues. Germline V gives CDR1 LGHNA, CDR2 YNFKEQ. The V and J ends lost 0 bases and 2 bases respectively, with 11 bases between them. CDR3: CASSQEVGPTGNTIYF. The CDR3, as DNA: TGTGCCAGCAGCCAAGAGGTGGGGCCCACTGGAAACACCATATATTTT.

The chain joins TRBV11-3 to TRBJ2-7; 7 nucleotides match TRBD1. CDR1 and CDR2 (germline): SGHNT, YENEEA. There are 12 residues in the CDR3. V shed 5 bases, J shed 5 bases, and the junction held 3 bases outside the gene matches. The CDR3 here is CASSRTGDEQYF. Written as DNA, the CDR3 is TGTGCCAGCAGCCGGACAGGCGACGAGCAGTACTTC.

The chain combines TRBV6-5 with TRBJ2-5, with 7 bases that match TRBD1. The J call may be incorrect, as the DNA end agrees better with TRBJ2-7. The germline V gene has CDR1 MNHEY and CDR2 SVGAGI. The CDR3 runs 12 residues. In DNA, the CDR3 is TGTGCCACCTTGGGACAGTCCTACGAGCAGTACTTC. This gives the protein CATLGQSYEQYF.

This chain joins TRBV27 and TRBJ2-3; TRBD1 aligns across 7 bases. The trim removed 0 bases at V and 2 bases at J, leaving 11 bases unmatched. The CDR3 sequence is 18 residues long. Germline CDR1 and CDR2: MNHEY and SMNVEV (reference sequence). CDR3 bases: TGTGCCAGCAGTTTATCCTTTCACAGGGGAGAGGACACAGATACGCAGTATTTT. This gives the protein CASSLSFHRGEDTDTQYF.

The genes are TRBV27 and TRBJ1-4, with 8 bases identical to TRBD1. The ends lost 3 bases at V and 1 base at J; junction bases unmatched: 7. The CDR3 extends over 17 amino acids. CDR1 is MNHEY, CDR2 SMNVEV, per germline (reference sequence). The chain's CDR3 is CASSFRRGQETNEKLFF. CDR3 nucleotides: TGTGCCAGCAGTTTTCGCAGGGGGCAGGAAACTAATGAAAAACTGTTTTTT.